What follows are 13 T cell receptor beta chains derived from one specimen sequenced in a study of CD8 T cells in ankylosing spondylitis. MiXCR was run by TCRdb on the 5' RACE reads, yielding one entry per CDR3 protein. Among hundreds of thousands of distinct CDR3 sequences, more than 9% were seen once, and the ten largest hold about a fifth. Material for sequencing was blood, either unsorted or a sorted T cell fraction (not recorded which). The receptors stem from a male donor with ankylosing spondylitis or in good health (not recorded which).

The chain carries TRBV6-2 or TRBV6-3 and TRBJ2-1; D might be TRBD1 (7 bases). The CDR3 totals 16 residues. V was clipped by 4 bases and J by 5 bases, with 18 bases between them. Per the germline V gene, CDR1 is MNHEY and CDR2 is SVGEGT. DNA of the CDR3: TGTGCCAGCAGTTTCTACGGAGGGGGCCCTAACAATGAGCAGTTCTTC. It is translated as CASSFYGGGPNNEQFF.

This clonotype was seen many times. This chain connects TRBV6-1 to TRBJ2-5; D unclear. CDR1 and CDR2 from the germline V gene are MNHNS and SASEGT. The CDR3 contains 14 residues. V was pared by 6 bases and J by 1 base, with 12 bases between. In nucleotides, the CDR3 is TGTGCCAGCAGCATTTCAACAGTCCAAGAGACCCAGTACTTC. Its translation: CASSISTVQETQYF.

This clonotype came up many times. The rearrangement uses TRBV19 and TRBJ1-4; D is unresolved. CDR3 length equals 13 residues. V lost 4 bases and J 5 bases, leaving 8 bases between the germline ends. Germline-derived CDR1 and CDR2 are LNHDA and SQIVND (reference sequence). The CDR3: CASSNTENEKLFF. CDR3 coding DNA: TGTGCCAGTAGTAATACAGAGAATGAAAAACTGTTTTTT.

The V gene is TRBV12-3 or TRBV12-4, the J gene TRBJ1-4; D remains unclear. The V and J ends lost 5 bases and 10 bases respectively, with 17 bases between them. The CDR3 consists of 14 residues. CDR3 loop: CASSRTVLGGKLFF. The CDR3 DNA reads as TGTGCCAGCAGTCGTACAGTCCTGGGTGGAAAACTGTTTTTT.

The J gene is TRBJ2-5, the V gene TRBV12-3 or TRBV12-4, with D uncertain. V was pared by 2 bases and J by 4 bases, with 8 bases between. This CDR3 has 13 amino acids. The CDR3 sequence is CASSLWVGETQYF. CDR3 coding DNA: TGTGCCAGCAGTTTATGGGTGGGAGAGACCCAGTACTTC.

This clonotype came up a few times. The genes are TRBV5-6 and TRBJ2-5; D uncertain. The V end was cut by 0 bases, the J end by 2 bases, with 8 bases between. Germline V lookup: CDR1 SGHDT, CDR2 YYEEEE. The CDR3 totals 14 residues. The CDR3 sequence is CASSLDSGQETQYF. CDR3 DNA: TGTGCCAGCAGCTTGGATTCAGGTCAAGAGACCCAGTACTTC.

This clonotype was picked up many times. The chain uses TRBV2 and TRBJ2-3, with 8 bases fitting TRBD2. The junction had 10 bases not matched to a gene; V was cut back by 9 bases and J by 5 bases. The CDR3 consists of 14 residues. The V gene's germline CDR1 is SNHLY and CDR2 FYNNEI. This CDR3 is CASSGRGGIDTQYF. In nucleotides, the CDR3 is TGTGCCAGTTCAGGCCGGGGGGGCATAGATACGCAGTATTTT.

This clonotype was observed at least ten times. The chain has TRBV7-9 and TRBJ1-1, with TRBD1 matching over 8 bases. CDR1 is SEHNR, CDR2 FQNEAQ, per germline (reference sequence). After removal of 8 bases from V and 5 bases from J, the junction contained 10 bases not matched to a gene. This CDR3 contains 14 residues. The CDR3 nucleotides read TGTGCCAGCGACCGCGGGCAGGGGGCTACTGAAGCTTTCTTT. It is translated as CASDRGQGATEAFF.

This rearrangement joins TRBV29-1 to TRBJ1-5; 7 nucleotides agree with TRBD1. Germline loops: CDR1 SQVTM, CDR2 ANQGSEA. J lost 7 bases, V lost 7 bases, and 16 bases had no gene match. The CDR3 sequence is 15 residues long. The CDR3 here is CSAAVRQGASQPQHF. CDR3 nucleotides: TGCAGCGCCGCAGTTAGACAGGGAGCTTCGCAGCCCCAGCATTTT. Complete variable domain (other parts from reference TRBV29-1 and TRBJ1-5): SAVISQKPSRDICQRGTSLTIQCQVDSQVTMMFWYRQQPGQSLTLIATANQGSEATYESGFVIDKFPISRPNLTFSTLTVSNMSPEDSSIYLCSAAVRQGASQPQHFGDGTRLSIL.

The chain is built from TRBV28 and TRBJ2-7, with D possibly matching TRBD2 (6 bases). From germline, CDR1 is MDHEN and CDR2 SYDVKM. This CDR3 spans 12 amino acids. Trimming cost V 5 bases and J 7 bases, with 12 bases left between them. The CDR3 DNA reads TGTGCCAGCAGTAGCATAGGGAGGGAGCAGTACTTC. Its translation is CASSSIGREQYF.

For this clonotype: A read error may be the cause here, since a much bigger clone is one base away. This sequence joins TRBV14 and TRBJ2-5, with D maybe TRBD2 (6 bases). V was trimmed by 1 base and J by 8 bases, leaving 20 bases between them. The CDR3 runs 16 residues. Germline V gene lookup returns CDR1 SGHDN and CDR2 FVKESK. CDR3 residues: CASSQAGLYMADTQYF. CDR3 in DNA: TGTGCCAGCAGCCAAGCGGGACTCTACATGGCAGACACCCAGTACTTC.

This clonotype was seen only a few times. The chain carries TRBV15 and TRBJ2-1, with D maybe TRBD2 (6 bases). From germline, CDR1 is LNHNV and CDR2 YYDKDF (reference sequence). The germline V and J ends were trimmed by 4 bases and 7 bases, with 11 bases remaining between them. The CDR3 runs to 13 residues. The CDR3 sequence: CATSTGGINEQFF. The CDR3 nucleotides read TGTGCCACCAGCACAGGAGGGATTAATGAGCAGTTCTTC.

This clonotype was seen a few times. The rearrangement joins TRBV7-2 to TRBJ2-1, with D tentatively TRBD2 (7 bases). With 1 base removed from V and 5 bases from J, the gap between germline ends came to 12 bases. CDR1 is SGHTA and CDR2 is FQGNSA in the germline V gene. The CDR3 runs to 15 residues. CDR3 in DNA: TGTGCCAGCAGCTTAGGTACAGGGAGGGACAATGAGCAGTTCTTC. Translating gives CASSLGTGRDNEQFF.